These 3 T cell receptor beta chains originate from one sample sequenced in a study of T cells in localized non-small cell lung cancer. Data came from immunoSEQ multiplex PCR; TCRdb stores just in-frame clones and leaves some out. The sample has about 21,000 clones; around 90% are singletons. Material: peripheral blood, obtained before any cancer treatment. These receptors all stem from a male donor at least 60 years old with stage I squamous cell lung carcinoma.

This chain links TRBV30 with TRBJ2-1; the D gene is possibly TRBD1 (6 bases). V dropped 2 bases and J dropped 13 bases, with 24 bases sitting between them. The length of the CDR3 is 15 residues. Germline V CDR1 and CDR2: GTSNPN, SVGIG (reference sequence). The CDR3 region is CAWSPRDILTASQFF. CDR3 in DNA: TGTGCCTGGAGTCCCCGGGACATCCTTACGGCCTCTCAGTTCTTC.

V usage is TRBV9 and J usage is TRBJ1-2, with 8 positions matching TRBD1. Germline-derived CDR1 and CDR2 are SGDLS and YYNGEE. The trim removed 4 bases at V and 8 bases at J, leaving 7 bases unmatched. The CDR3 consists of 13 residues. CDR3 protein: CASSPDRGWGYTF. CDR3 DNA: TGTGCCAGCAGCCCAGACAGGGGATGGGGCTACACCTTC.

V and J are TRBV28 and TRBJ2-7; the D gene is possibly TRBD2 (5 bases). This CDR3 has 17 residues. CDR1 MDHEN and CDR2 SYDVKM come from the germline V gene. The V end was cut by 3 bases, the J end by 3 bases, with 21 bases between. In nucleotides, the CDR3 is TGTGCCAGCAGTTTCCCTCTCCGGTTAAGCGGAGGCTACGAGCAGTACTTC. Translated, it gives CASSFPLRLSGGYEQYF.